This T cell receptor beta chain was profiled in a study of T and B cells in COVID-19 patients. Regarding the study as a whole: Few blood samples existed from mildly ill patients during symptoms or early in severe cases.

This CDR3 has 10 amino acids. CDR1 is MDHEN and CDR2 is SYDVKM in the germline V gene. The V gene lost 5 bases and the J gene lost 8 bases, with 4 bases spanning the gap. Blood genomic DNA input for TRB amplification was about 240-550 ng. Multiplex PCR with BIOMED2 TRB-A/B primer pools amplified TRB rearrangements. TCRdb independently ran MiXCR on the multiplex PCR reads; one entry per CDR3 protein. The sample lists approximately 8,000 distinct CDR3 sequences, about a quarter occurring once. A note on this clonotype: Its antigen remains unidentified.

This chain links TRBV28 with TRBJ2-1; D is uncertain. Sequences were obtained from blood. The clonotype originates from a human donor who had recovered from COVID-19. The CDR3 DNA is TGTGCCAGCAGTGGTGATGAGCAGTTCTTC. Its translation is CASSGDEQFF.